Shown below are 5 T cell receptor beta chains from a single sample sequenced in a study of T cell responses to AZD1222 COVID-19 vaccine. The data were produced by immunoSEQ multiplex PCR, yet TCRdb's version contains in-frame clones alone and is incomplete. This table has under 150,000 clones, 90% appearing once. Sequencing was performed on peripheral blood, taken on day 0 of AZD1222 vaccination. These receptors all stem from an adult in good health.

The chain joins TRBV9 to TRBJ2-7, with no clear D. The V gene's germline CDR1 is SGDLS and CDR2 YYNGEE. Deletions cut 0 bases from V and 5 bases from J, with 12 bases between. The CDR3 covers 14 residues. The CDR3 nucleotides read TGTGCCAGCAGCGTAGTTGGTAGTTCGGACGAGCAGTACTTC. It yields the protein CASSVVGSSDEQYF.

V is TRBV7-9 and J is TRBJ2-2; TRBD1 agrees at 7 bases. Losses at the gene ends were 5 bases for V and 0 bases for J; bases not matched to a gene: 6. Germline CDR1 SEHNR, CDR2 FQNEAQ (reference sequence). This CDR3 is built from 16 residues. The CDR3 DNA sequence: TGTGCCAGCAGCCCTCGGACAGGAGCGAACACCGGGGAGCTGTTTTTT. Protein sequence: CASSPRTGANTGELFF.

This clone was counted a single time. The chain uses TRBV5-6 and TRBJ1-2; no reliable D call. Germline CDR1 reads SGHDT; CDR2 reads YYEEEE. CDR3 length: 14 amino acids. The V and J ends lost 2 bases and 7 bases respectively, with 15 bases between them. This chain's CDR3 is CASSLEQRVRGYTF. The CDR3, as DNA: TGTGCCAGCAGCTTAGAACAGAGGGTTCGTGGCTACACCTTC.

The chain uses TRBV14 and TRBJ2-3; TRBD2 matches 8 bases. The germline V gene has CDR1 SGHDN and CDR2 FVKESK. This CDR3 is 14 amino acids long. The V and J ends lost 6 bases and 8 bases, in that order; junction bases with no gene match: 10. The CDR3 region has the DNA TGTGCCAGCAGTCCTATGGGCGCGGGGGGTACGCAGTATTTT. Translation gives CASSPMGAGGTQYF.

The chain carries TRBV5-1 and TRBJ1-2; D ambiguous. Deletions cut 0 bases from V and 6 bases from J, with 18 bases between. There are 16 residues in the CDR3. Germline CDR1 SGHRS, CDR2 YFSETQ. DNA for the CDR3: TGCGCCAGCAGCTTGGCTCCGGGGAGCTCTCAGGATGGCTACACCTTC. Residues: CASSLAPGSSQDGYTF.